These 13 T cell receptor beta chains originate from one sample sequenced in a study of T cell responses to AZD1222 COVID-19 vaccine. This table comes from immunoSEQ multiplex PCR, and its TCRdb copy is limited to in-frame clones, with some not included. The sample lists roughly 120,000 clones; roughly 90% were seen once. The specimen comprised peripheral blood, sampled on day 0 of AZD1222 vaccination. The source of these receptors is an adult in good health.

The rearrangement links TRBV4-1 to TRBJ1-3; D is perhaps TRBD1 (5 bases). V dropped 0 bases and J dropped 4 bases, with 19 bases sitting between them. The CDR3 consists of 18 residues. Germline loops: CDR1 MGHRA, CDR2 YSYEKL. The chain's CDR3 is CASSQDPLTGGIGNTIYF. CDR3 sequence (DNA): TGCGCCAGCAGCCAAGATCCCCTTACGGGGGGGATAGGAAACACCATATATTTT.

This clone has just a few counts. The gene calls are TRBV18 and TRBJ1-5, with 7 bases identical to TRBD1. Germline-derived CDR1 and CDR2 are KGHSH and LQKENI. The ends lost 2 bases at V and 3 bases at J; junction bases unmatched: 1. The CDR3 has 14 residues. The CDR3, as DNA: TGTGCCAGCTCACCAACAGGGGACAATCAGCCCCAGCATTTT. Its translation is CASSPTGDNQPQHF. The full variable domain, completed using reference TRBV18 and TRBJ1-5, is NAGVMQNPRHLVRRRGQEARLRCSPMKGHSHVYWYRQLPEEGLKFMVYLQKENIIDESGMPKERFSAEFPKEGPSILRIQQVVRGDSAAYFCASSPTGDNQPQHFGDGTRLSIL.

As DNA, the CDR3 is TGTGCCAGCAGCCCGGCACGGGTTAACGCTGAAGCTTTCTTT. It is translated as CASSPARVNAEAFF. The chain recombines TRBV5-4 with TRBJ1-1; D is unresolved. This CDR3 spans 14 amino acids. Germline loops: CDR1 SGHNT, CDR2 YYREEE (reference sequence). V was trimmed by 4 bases and J by 6 bases, leaving 16 bases between them.

This clone appeared once. The rearrangement joins TRBV4-2 to TRBJ1-1; D is unclear. The ends were cut back, 1 base at V and 0 bases at J, with 6 bases in the middle. The CDR3 is made up of 14 amino acids. Germline lookup yields CDR1 LGHNA and CDR2 YNFKEQ. The DNA for the CDR3 is TGTGCCAGCAGCCAAGGACTGATGAACACTGAAGCTTTCTTT. Its protein product is CASSQGLMNTEAFF.

The chain has TRBV5-1 and TRBJ2-3, with D possibly matching TRBD2 (7 bases). The CDR3 covers 15 residues. V lost 0 bases and J lost 2, with 10 bases in between. Germline loops: CDR1 SGHRS, CDR2 YFSETQ. The DNA of the CDR3 is TGCGCCAGCAGCTTGGGCGGGGGCCCCACAGATACGCAGTATTTT. It yields the protein CASSLGGGPTDTQYF.

This chain links TRBV7-9 with TRBJ2-3; the match to TRBD1 covers 8 bases. With V trimmed by 4 bases and J by 3 bases, 6 bases remained unmatched. This CDR3 is built from 15 residues. CDR1 is SEHNR and CDR2 is FQNEAQ in the germline V gene (reference sequence). The CDR3, as DNA: TGTGCCAGCAGCTCCGGACAGGGTGGGACAGATACGCAGTATTTT. Its protein product is CASSSGQGGTDTQYF.

J is TRBJ2-1 and V is TRBV10-3; TRBD2 agrees at 12 bases. The trim removed 6 bases at V and 7 bases at J, leaving 10 bases unmatched. The germline V gene encodes CDR1 ENHRY and CDR2 SYGVKD. This CDR3 has 16 residues. The CDR3 region has the DNA TGTGCCATCAGCCGACAGACTAGCGGGGGTGGAAATGAGCAGTTCTTC. Translating it yields CAISRQTSGGGNEQFF.

The chain has TRBV6-6 and TRBJ1-1; D ambiguous. V gave up 5 bases and J gave up 7 bases, with 20 bases separating them. This CDR3 spans 15 amino acids. Per the germline V gene, CDR1 is MNHNY and CDR2 is SVGAGI (reference sequence). For the CDR3, the DNA is TGTGCCAGCAGTCCGTACTCTACTGGAGTCCATGAAGCTTTCTTT. This encodes CASSPYSTGVHEAFF.

This CDR3 reads CASSQSISGANVLTF. As DNA, the CDR3 is TGTGCCAGCAGCCAAAGTATCTCTGGGGCCAACGTCCTGACTTTC. The rearrangement links TRBV6-5 to TRBJ2-6, with D hard to call. Germline V gene lookup returns CDR1 MNHEY and CDR2 SVGAGI. The CDR3 is 15 residues long. V was trimmed by 6 bases and J by 0 bases, leaving 9 bases between them.

This clone has just one count. This sequence joins TRBV5-1 and TRBJ2-3; 13 bases align to TRBD2. From germline, CDR1 is SGHRS and CDR2 YFSETQ. V was pared by 0 bases and J by 6 bases, with 7 bases of the junction left unmatched. The CDR3 length is 17 residues. The CDR3 nucleotides read TGCGCCAGCAGCTTGGGAGCGACTAGCGGGGGGTCGGATACGCAGTATTTT. The encoded protein is CASSLGATSGGSDTQYF.

This chain uses TRBV18 with TRBJ1-1; D unresolved. Germline CDR1 reads KGHSH; CDR2 reads LQKENI. The ends were cut back, 3 bases at V and 3 bases at J, with 8 bases in the middle. This CDR3 region has 13 residues. The CDR3: CASSPWRDTEAFF. In DNA form, the CDR3 reads TGTGCCAGCTCACCGTGGAGGGACACTGAAGCTTTCTTT.

The chain couples TRBV11-2 to TRBJ2-4, with no clear D. The germline V gene has CDR1 SGHAT and CDR2 FQNNGV. This CDR3 region has 16 residues. V shed 0 bases and J shed 1 base, with 10 bases lying between them. CDR3: CASSLDGFGAKNIQYF. CDR3 coding DNA: TGTGCCAGCAGCTTAGACGGCTTTGGGGCCAAAAACATTCAGTACTTC.

CDR3 bases: TGCAGCGTTGAACCGGGACAGGGAGGCAATGAGCAGTTCTTC. This codes for CSVEPGQGGNEQFF. The rearrangement links TRBV29-1 to TRBJ2-1, with 9 bases identical to TRBD1. J lost 6 bases, V lost 2 bases, and 5 bases had no gene match. Per germline, CDR1 SQVTM and CDR2 ANQGSEA. The CDR3 has 14 amino acids.